This T cell receptor (beta chain) was captured in a study of blood T cell repertoires in COVID-19. The wider study: The analysed material was cDNA or gDNA that came from T cells, B-cell-depleted T cells, or PBMCs.

Repertoires were generated with immunoSEQ multiplex PCR, while TCRdb's copy carries only in-frame clones and drops some. The repertoire holds more than 25,000 clones, almost 85% seen once, with 9% to 10% in the top ten. Specimen: peripheral blood. The receptor's source is a man at least 80 years old with active COVID-19.

In DNA form, the CDR3 reads TGTGCCAGCAGCTTAGCTGGCACAGATACGCAGTATTTT. Amino acid sequence: CASSLAGTDTQYF. This chain links TRBV11-2 with TRBJ2-3; the D is unclear. V was trimmed by 1 base and J by 1 base, leaving 3 bases between them. CDR3 length: 13 residues. CDR1 and CDR2 (germline): SGHAT, FQNNGV.